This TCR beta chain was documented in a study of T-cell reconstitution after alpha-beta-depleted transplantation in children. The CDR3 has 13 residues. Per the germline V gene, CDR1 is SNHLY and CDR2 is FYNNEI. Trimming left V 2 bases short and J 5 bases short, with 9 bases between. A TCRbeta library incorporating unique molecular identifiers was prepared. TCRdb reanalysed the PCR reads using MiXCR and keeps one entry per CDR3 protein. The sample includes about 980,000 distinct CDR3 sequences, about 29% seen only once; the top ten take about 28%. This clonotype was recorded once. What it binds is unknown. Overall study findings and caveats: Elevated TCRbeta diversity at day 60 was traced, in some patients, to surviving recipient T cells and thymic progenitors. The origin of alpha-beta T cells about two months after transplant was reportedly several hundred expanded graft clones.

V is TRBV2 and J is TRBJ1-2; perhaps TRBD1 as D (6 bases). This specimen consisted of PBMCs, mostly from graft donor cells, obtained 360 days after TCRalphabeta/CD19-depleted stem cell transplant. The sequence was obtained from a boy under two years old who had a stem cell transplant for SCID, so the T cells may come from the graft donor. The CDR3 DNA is TGTGCCAGCAGTGAACAGGGGTTGTATGGCTACACCTTC. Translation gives CASSEQGLYGYTF. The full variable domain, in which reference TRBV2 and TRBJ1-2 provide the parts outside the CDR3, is EPEVTQTPSHQVTQMGQEVILRCVPISNHLYFYWYRQILGQKVEFLVSFYNNEISEKSEIFDDQFSVERPDGSNFTLKIRSTKLEDSAMYFCASSEQGLYGYTFGSGTRLTVV.